Included here is one T cell receptor (beta chain) sequence, with context. Its antigen is unidentified. This specimen belongs to a study of shared clonotypes between healthy human individuals. Study-wide results and limits: Incompleteness in sorted-subset sequencing, despite large depth, was shown by rarefaction.

Only in-frame clones appear in the TCRdb table, and some are missing; sequencing was by immunoSEQ multiplex PCR. The table shows a few million clones, with 85% to 95% occurring only once. The CDR3 is made up of 16 amino acids. J gave up 4 bases and V 6 bases, and 7 bases lay outside the gene matches. Germline CDR1 MNHEY, CDR2 SMNVEV (reference sequence). The sequencing input was naive CD4+ T cells from PBMCs. Indicated subset: CD45RA+ positively selected. J is TRBJ2-2 and V is TRBV27; 11 nucleotides agree with TRBD1. The TCR was taken from a man between 18 and 35 years old in good health. Some clones in this sample may be carry-over from other donors' samples. DNA for the CDR3: TGTGCCAGCAGCCCCGCCGGGACAGGGGGCACCGGGGAGCTGTTTTTT. It encodes CASSPAGTGGTGELFF.